Included here is one T cell receptor (beta chain) sequence, with context. This record belongs to a study of blood T cell repertoires in COVID-19. Study in general: Some COVID-19 samples were acute and others convalescent; all came from the United States, Italy and Spain. The cDNA or gDNA used as material had been derived from T cells, B-cell-depleted T cells, or PBMCs.

Germline CDR1 is LGHNA and CDR2 is YSLEER. V was shortened by 0 bases and J by 5 bases, with 8 bases between the two germline ends. The CDR3 loop spans 15 amino acids. Original handling: Nucleated cell counts were estimated from reference gene primer amplification. Profiled with immunoSEQ multiplex PCR; TCRdb holds only in-frame clones, not every one. The V and J calls and clone size were taken over from that table, and D and trimming were inferred from the DNA. Among 140,000 to 150,000 clones, around four fifths were seen once, and the ten largest hold roughly 2.9%. The material sequenced was peripheral blood. V is TRBV4-3 and J is TRBJ1-6; D might be TRBD1 (5 bases). The receptor comes from a woman aged 40 to 55 with active or convalescent COVID-19. The CDR3 loop is CASSQDQGNNSPLHF. The CDR3 DNA is TGCGCCAGCAGCCAAGATCAGGGAAATAATTCACCCCTCCACTTT.